The T cell receptor (beta chain) under discussion was sequenced for a study of T cells after yellow fever vaccination. This clonotype turned up a few times. Germline values: CDR1 LNHNV, CDR2 YYDKDF (reference sequence). V was shortened by 3 bases and J by 0 bases, with 12 bases between the two germline ends. The CDR3 is 16 amino acids. TCRdb redid the calling of the 5' RACE reads with MiXCR, one entry per CDR3 protein. Of hundreds of thousands of distinct CDR3 sequences in the sample, less than 20% were seen once. The source was PBMCs, collected 5 days after the first yellow fever vaccination. This chain uses TRBV15 with TRBJ2-4; D possibly matches TRBD1 or TRBD2 (5 bases each). The receptor was derived from a man aged 18 to 30 who received the YFV17D yellow fever vaccine. The CDR3 loop is CATSRTRDRAKNIQYF. In DNA, the CDR3 is TGTGCCACCAGCAGGACCCGGGACCGAGCCAAAAACATTCAGTACTTC.